The next 23 T cell receptor beta chains were all read from a single sample in a study of blood T cell repertoires in COVID-19. Some clones are missing from TCRdb's copy, which holds only in-frame ones; the method was immunoSEQ multiplex PCR. The data contain about 210,000 clones, around 83% of them singletons. The specimen sequenced was peripheral blood. The receptors originated from a middle-aged man with active or convalescent COVID-19.

The rearrangement links TRBV7-6 to TRBJ2-7; D is uncertain. CDR1 SGHVS and CDR2 FNYEAQ come from the germline V gene. Trimming removed 4 bases from V and 3 bases from J, with 4 bases in between. CDR3 length: 11 amino acids. DNA for the CDR3: TGTGCCAGCAGCTCGTACTACGAGCAGTACTTC. This sequence encodes CASSSYYEQYF. The complete variable domain, with remaining parts taken from reference TRBV7-6 and TRBJ2-7, reads GAGVSQSPRYKVTKRGQDVALRCDPISGHVSLYWYRQALGQGPEFLTYFNYEAQQDKSGLPNDRFSAERPEGSISTLTIQRTEQRDSAMYRCASSSYYEQYFGPGTRLTVT.

This clone was seen a few times. The V and J genes are TRBV7-9 and TRBJ1-5; TRBD1 aligns across 7 bases. With V trimmed by 4 bases and J by 8 bases, 5 bases remained unmatched. Germline V gene sequence: CDR1 SEHNR, CDR2 FQNEAQ (reference sequence). The length of the CDR3 is 13 residues. CDR3: CASSSQGMEPQHF. CDR3 nucleotides: TGTGCCAGCAGCTCACAGGGGATGGAGCCCCAGCATTTT.

The V gene is TRBV9, the J gene TRBJ1-1; tentatively, D is TRBD1 (6 bases). CDR1 and CDR2 from the germline V gene are SGDLS and YYNGEE. CDR3 size: 17 residues. Trimming left V 4 bases short and J 0 bases short, with 19 bases between. The CDR3 nucleotides read TGTGCCAGCAGCAATCGAGACAGGCCTGCGATGAACACTGAAGCTTTCTTT. This gives the protein CASSNRDRPAMNTEAFF.

This clone was counted between two and nine times. The rearrangement links TRBV18 to TRBJ1-1, with 7 positions matching TRBD1. The CDR3 is 17 residues long. V trimming: 3 bases; J trimming: 1 base; junction bases outside the gene matches: 11. Germline V CDR1 and CDR2: KGHSH, LQKENI. CDR3 sequence reads: CASSPRQGGMANTEAFF. DNA of the CDR3: TGTGCCAGCTCACCGCGACAGGGTGGGATGGCGAACACTGAAGCTTTCTTT.

The rearrangement joins TRBV19 to TRBJ1-2; D ambiguous. The V and J ends lost 5 bases and 2 bases respectively, with 12 bases between them. The CDR3 loop spans 14 amino acids. CDR1 and CDR2 from the germline V gene are LNHDA and SQIVND (reference sequence). The CDR3 loop is CASSSRSVNYGYTF. In nucleotides, the CDR3 is TGTGCCAGTAGTTCTCGCTCAGTCAACTATGGCTACACCTTC.

The rearrangement links TRBV5-4 to TRBJ2-1; 8 positions match TRBD2. This CDR3 contains 16 residues. Germline V gene data show CDR1 as SGHNT and CDR2 as YYREEE (reference sequence). J lost 6 bases, V lost 4 bases, and 12 bases had no gene match. The DNA of the CDR3 is TGTGCCAGCAGCCCCCCACCGCCGGGGGGGGGCAATGAGCAGTTCTTC. This gives the protein CASSPPPPGGGNEQFF.

The chain employs TRBV7-9 and TRBJ1-5; TRBD1 is a possible D gene (5 bases). The CDR3 runs to 14 residues. Trimming cost V 1 base and J 4 bases, with 8 bases left between them. CDR1 SEHNR and CDR2 FQNEAQ come from the germline V gene (reference sequence). The DNA for the CDR3 is TGTGCCAGCAGCTTAGGCCAGGGTAATCAGCCCCAGCATTTT. Translation: CASSLGQGNQPQHF.

The chain carries TRBV24-1 and TRBJ2-2, with D unresolved. The V and J ends lost 3 bases and 4 bases respectively, with 5 bases between them. This CDR3 spans 13 amino acids. CDR1 is KGHDR, CDR2 SFDVKD, per germline. Written as DNA, the CDR3 is TGTGCCACCAGTGATCAGGTCACCGGGGAGCTGTTTTTT. Encoded protein: CATSDQVTGELFF.

This clone was detected only once. The chain is built from TRBV11-2 and TRBJ2-1; 9 bases map to TRBD1. CDR1 and CDR2 from the germline V gene are SGHAT and FQNNGV. The CDR3 has 15 residues. V lost 5 bases and J lost 8; bases outside the gene matches: 10. The CDR3 DNA sequence: TGTGCCAGCAGCCAAGACAGGGGGGGTCCGGATGAGCAGTTCTTC. It translates to CASSQDRGGPDEQFF. The complete variable domain, with remaining parts taken from reference TRBV11-2 and TRBJ2-1, reads EAGVAQSPRYKIIEKRQSVAFWCNPISGHATLYWYQQILGQGPKLLIQFQNNGVVDDSQLPKDRFSAERLKGVDSTLKIQPAKLEDSAVYLCASSQDRGGPDEQFFGPGTRLTVL.

V and J are TRBV14 and TRBJ1-2; TRBD1 is a possible D gene (5 bases). V was pared by 4 bases and J by 5 bases, with 8 bases between. The CDR3 loop spans 12 amino acids. Germline CDR1 and CDR2: SGHDN and FVKESK. DNA of the CDR3: TGTGCCAGCAGCCTGAGACAGTATGGCTACACCTTC. Amino acids: CASSLRQYGYTF.

The chain employs TRBV4-3 and TRBJ2-6; tentatively, D is TRBD2 (5 bases). The CDR3 runs 15 residues. V lost 4 bases to trimming and J lost 4 bases, with 11 bases between them. Germline CDR1 LGHNA, CDR2 YSLEER. CDR3 amino acids: CASSPGESGANVLTF. CDR3 sequence (DNA): TGCGCCAGCAGCCCCGGGGAGTCCGGGGCCAACGTCCTGACTTTC.

This clone has just one count. The chain has TRBV30 and TRBJ2-5, with a possible D match to TRBD2 (5 bases). The germline V and J ends were trimmed by 4 bases and 0 bases, with 9 bases remaining between them. The CDR3 spans 13 residues. Germline CDR1 is GTSNPN and CDR2 is SVGIG (reference sequence). This chain's CDR3 is CAWTGLYQETQYF. The CDR3 coding sequence is TGTGCCTGGACGGGGTTGTACCAAGAGACCCAGTACTTC.

V is TRBV4-1 and J is TRBJ2-1, with 10 nucleotides matching TRBD2. The CDR3 spans 17 residues. J was trimmed by 3 bases and V by 2 bases; bases with no gene match: 7. Germline V gene sequence: CDR1 MGHRA, CDR2 YSYEKL. DNA of the CDR3: TGCGCCAGCAGCCAAACTTGGACTAGCGGACACTACAATGAGCAGTTCTTC. It yields the protein CASSQTWTSGHYNEQFF.

In the case of this clone: One end of the junction is discordant with germline, which a read error may explain. This rearrangement joins TRBV7-7 to TRBJ2-1, with TRBD1 matching over 7 bases. This CDR3 is 16 amino acids long. The V gene's germline CDR1 is SSHAT and CDR2 FNYEAQ (reference sequence). CDR3: CASSLFPETGRNEQFF. Here the CDR3 DNA reads TGTGCTAGCAGCTTATTTCCGGAGACAGGGAGAAATGAGCAGTTCTTC.

The chain couples TRBV4-1 to TRBJ2-1, with 11 bases fitting TRBD2. The CDR3 runs to 18 residues. The V and J ends lost 0 bases and 7 bases, in that order; junction bases with no gene match: 11. From germline, CDR1 is MGHRA and CDR2 YSYEKL. The CDR3: CASSQDPQLAGVANEQFF. As DNA, the CDR3 is TGCGCCAGCAGCCAAGATCCCCAACTAGCGGGAGTGGCTAATGAGCAGTTCTTC.

This clone appeared a single time. This chain links TRBV11-3 with TRBJ1-3, with a weak D call TRBD1 (6 bases). V dropped 1 base and J dropped 2 bases, with 9 bases sitting between them. Germline CDR1 reads SGHNT; CDR2 reads YENEEA. The length of the CDR3 is 15 residues. The CDR3 DNA reads as TGTGCCAGCAGCTTAGCCCCAGGGGCTGGAAACACCATATATTTT. Translating it yields CASSLAPGAGNTIYF.

The chain employs TRBV21-1 and TRBJ2-7; the listed D gene, TRBD1, was not tested against the DNA. TRBV21-1 is a listed pseudogene. This CDR3 contains 15 residues. CDR3 in DNA: TGTGCCAGCAGGTATCGGGGGACAGGGTACCACGAGCAGTACTTC. Protein: CASRYRGTGYHEQYF.

J is TRBJ1-1 and V is TRBV9; unclear D gene. Germline CDR1 and CDR2: SGDLS and YYNGEE. V lost 3 bases, J lost 1 base, and 16 bases lay in between. The CDR3 loop spans 16 amino acids. The CDR3 sequence is CASSESPNLANTEAFF. The CDR3 nucleotides are TGTGCCAGCAGCGAGTCGCCAAATCTAGCGAACACTGAAGCTTTCTTT.

Only one count was recorded for this clone. This chain joins TRBV11-3 and TRBJ1-1; D not certain. Germline lookup yields CDR1 SGHNT and CDR2 YENEEA. Trimming took off 0 bases at V and 2 bases at J, with 4 bases between the two ends. The CDR3 covers 13 residues. The DNA for the CDR3 is TGTGCCAGCAGCTTAGATATCAACACTGAAGCTTTCTTT. Translated, it gives CASSLDINTEAFF.

This clone was detected a few times. The chain employs TRBV6-5 and TRBJ1-2, with TRBD1 matching 8 bases. The CDR3 has 14 amino acids. CDR1 is MNHEY and CDR2 is SVGAGI in the germline V gene. V was clipped by 0 bases and J by 8 bases; unmatched bases: 5. CDR3 DNA sequence: TGTGCCAGCAGTTACTCCCGACAGGGGAGGGGCTACACCTTC. This gives the protein CASSYSRQGRGYTF.

The chain recombines TRBV3-1 (or the pseudogene TRBV3-2) with TRBJ2-3; 7 nucleotides align to TRBD2. Germline trimming cut 4 bases from V and 5 bases from J; bases unmatched to any gene: 6. The CDR3 runs 14 residues. CDR1 LGHDT and CDR2 YNNKEL come from the germline V gene (reference sequence). CDR3 sequence reads: CASSPGRGRDTQYF. In DNA form, the CDR3 reads TGTGCCAGCAGCCCCGGGCGGGGGAGAGATACGCAGTATTTT.

In this sample, this clone turned up once. The rearrangement joins TRBV7-8 to TRBJ2-1; 9 bases map to TRBD2. Trimming at V came to 2 bases and at J to 4 bases, leaving 21 bases not matched to a gene. The CDR3 loop spans 21 amino acids. Germline values: CDR1 SGHVS, CDR2 FQNEAQ. This chain's CDR3 is CASSLTSVGSGSLGGYNEQFF. CDR3 coding DNA: TGTGCCAGCAGCTTAACTTCTGTCGGTAGCGGGAGCCTTGGGGGGTACAATGAGCAGTTCTTC.

This clone came up once. This rearrangement joins TRBV3-1 (or the pseudogene TRBV3-2) to TRBJ1-6; 7 bases align to TRBD1. V trimming: 7 bases; J trimming: 7 bases; junction bases outside the gene matches: 10. Germline values: CDR1 LGHDT, CDR2 YNNKEL (reference sequence). The CDR3 is 15 amino acids. The CDR3 coding sequence is TGTGCCAGCAAACCTCCCGACAGGGAAAATTCACCCCTCCACTTT. It encodes CASKPPDRENSPLHF.